Listed below are T cell receptor beta chains from one sample, sequenced in a study of blood T cell repertoires in COVID-19. TCRdb keeps only in-frame clones here, not all; method: immunoSEQ multiplex PCR. Of 200,000 to 250,000 clones listed, 80% to 90% are singletons. Sequenced: peripheral blood. These receptor sequences come from a man between 50 and 59 years old with active or convalescent COVID-19. The CDR3 runs from the conserved cysteine through the conserved F or W. D genes are given only for firm matches. Only part of the rows carry a size: once, few, many, or a class if the clone is expanded.

size,J,V,D,DNA,CDR3
NA,TRBJ1-5,TRBV2,NA,TGTGCCAGCGATGACAGCCCCTTATTCAATCAGCCCCAGCATTTT,CASDDSPLFNQPQHF
NA,TRBJ1-2,TRBV24-1,TRBD1,TGTGCCACCAGTGGCCCGGACAGGGTCGGGATCTATGGCTACACCTTC,CATSGPDRVGIYGYTF
NA,TRBJ1-1,TRBV18,NA,TGTGCCAGCTCACCGGGCGGGTCCACTGAAGCTTTCTTT,CASSPGGSTEAFF
NA,TRBJ2-7,TRBV4-3,NA,TGCGCCAGCAGCCAAGAGTTAGGGGCCGAGCAGTACTTC,CASSQELGAEQYF
NA,TRBJ1-1,TRBV7-9,NA,TGTGCCAGCAGCTTGGGTGGGGGGGCGGTCACTGAAGCTTTCTTT,CASSLGGGAVTEAFF
NA,TRBJ1-1,TRBV5-6,NA,TGTGCCAGCAGCTTTCCACCCCGGACGGGGGTGAACACTGAAGCTTTCTTT,CASSFPPRTGVNTEAFF
NA,TRBJ1-1,TRBV5-1,NA,TGCGCCAGCATCGAGGGAACTGAAGCTTTCTTT,CASIEGTEAFF
NA,TRBJ1-1,TRBV5-6,TRBD1,TGTGCCAGCAGCTTGGTCAGGGGGCGCTTGGCTTTCTTT,CASSLVRGRLAFF
NA,TRBJ2-2,TRBV9,NA,TGTGCCAGCAGCGTGGTACCCGAGGGCACCGGGGAGCTGTTTTTT,CASSVVPEGTGELFF
NA,TRBJ2-3,TRBV5-1,NA,TGCGCCAGCAGCCCACAGGGAAGCACAGATACGCAGTATTTT,CASSPQGSTDTQYF
few,TRBJ1-2,TRBV19,TRBD1,TGTGCCAGTAGTCCGCGGGACAGCTATGGCTACACCTTC,CASSPRDSYGYTF
NA,TRBJ2-7,TRBV9,TRBD2,TGTGCCAGCAGCGTAACGGGACTAACATCCTACGAGCAGTACTTC,CASSVTGLTSYEQYF
once,TRBJ2-2,TRBV9,NA,TGTGCCAGCAGCGTACCTTTAGTAATTGACACCGGGGAGCTGTTTTTT,CASSVPLVIDTGELFF
NA,TRBJ2-3,TRBV5-5,NA,TGTGCCAGCAGCTTTGGACAGGGAGGGGATACGCAGTATTTT,CASSFGQGGDTQYF
NA,TRBJ2-6,TRBV3-1/TRBV3-2,NA,TGTGCCAGCAGCCCACATTTGGGGGGAACGGGGGCCAACGTCCTGACTTTC,CASSPHLGGTGANVLTF
NA,TRBJ1-1,TRBV11-1,TRBD1,TGTGCCAGCAGCTTGGACGACAGGGTCTGGGCTGAAGCTTTCTTT,CASSLDDRVWAEAFF
NA,TRBJ1-5,TRBV27,NA,TGTGCCAGCAGTTTTCGGCGGAGCAATCAGCCCCAGCATTTT,CASSFRRSNQPQHF
NA,TRBJ2-3,TRBV5-4,TRBD2,TGTGCCAGCAGCCCTACTAGCGGGAGTAAAGATACGCAGTATTTT,CASSPTSGSKDTQYF
few,TRBJ1-5,TRBV5-1,NA,TGCGCCAGCAGCTTGGAGGGGAGGTGGGGGCAGCCCCAGCATTTT,CASSLEGRWGQPQHF
NA,TRBJ2-7,TRBV7-2,TRBD2,TGTGCCAGCAGCTCCTGGACTAGCGGGAGCTACGAGCAGTACTTC,CASSSWTSGSYEQYF
few,TRBJ2-3,TRBV2,TRBD1,TGTGCCAGCAGTACTGGACAGGGTTTTCCAGATACGCAGTATTTT,CASSTGQGFPDTQYF
NA,TRBJ2-2,TRBV5-4,TRBD1,TGTGCCAGCAGCTCTGGACAGGTGAACACCGGGGAGCTGTTTTTT,CASSSGQVNTGELFF
NA,TRBJ2-3,TRBV19,NA,TGTGCCAGTAGTCCCCCGGGGGTAGATACGCAGTATTTT,CASSPPGVDTQYF
NA,TRBJ2-5,TRBV4-1,NA,TGCGCCAGCAGCCCCCCTGGGACACTCTACCAAGAGACCCAGTACTTC,CASSPPGTLYQETQYF
NA,TRBJ2-1,TRBV2,TRBD1,TGTGCCAGCACCGGCACAACAGGGGGCAATGAGCAGTTCTTC,CASTGTTGGNEQFF
NA,TRBJ2-1,TRBV28,NA,TGTGCCGTCCTGGCGGGGAGCTCCTACAATGAGCAGTTCTTC,CAVLAGSSYNEQFF